Below are 29 T cell receptor beta chains sequenced from a single sample in a study of blood T cell repertoires in COVID-19. Produced via immunoSEQ multiplex PCR; TCRdb's table is partial and in-frame only. The sample shows 200,000 to 300,000 clones, over 75% of them seen only once. The sequenced sample was peripheral blood. The source is a woman in her twenties or thirties with acute or convalescent COVID-19.

For this clone: One end of the junction is discordant with germline, which a read error may explain. The genes are TRBV7-7 and TRBJ2-5; maybe TRBD2 (6 bases). Germline CDR1 reads SSHAT; CDR2 reads FNYEAQ (reference sequence). The CDR3 totals 16 residues. DNA of the CDR3: TGTGCTAGCAGCCCTACGTTCGGGGGACCGAAAGAGACCCAGTACTTC. Its translation is CASSPTFGGPKETQYF.

This clone was counted a few times. The chain employs TRBV21-1 and TRBJ2-1; the table's D call of TRBD2 was not tested on the DNA. TRBV21-1 is assigned pseudogene status. CDR3 length equals 12 residues. CDR3 amino acids: CASRNPVNEQFF. In DNA, the CDR3 is TGTGCCAGCCGCAACCCCGTTAATGAGCAGTTCTTC.

The V gene is TRBV5-1, the J gene TRBJ2-1, with 12 bases fitting TRBD2. V trimming: 4 bases; J trimming: 3 bases; junction bases outside the gene matches: 14. CDR1 SGHRS and CDR2 YFSETQ come from the germline V gene. The CDR3 has 19 amino acids. CDR3 loop: CASSDGLAGYQGRYNEQFF. Here the CDR3 DNA reads TGCGCCAGCAGCGACGGACTAGCGGGATACCAAGGTCGCTACAATGAGCAGTTCTTC.

Note on this clone: In the same sample, other DNA sequences code for this CDR3. V gene TRBV11-3 combines with J gene TRBJ2-7, with 8 bases aligning to TRBD1. The CDR3 totals 15 residues. The V gene end was trimmed by 5 bases and the J gene end by 2 bases; junction bases not matched to a gene: 8. CDR1 and CDR2 from the germline V gene are SGHNT and YENEEA. Here the CDR3 DNA reads TGTGCCAGCAGCCCGAGGACAGGGTTAGCCTACGAGCAGTACTTC. Its translation: CASSPRTGLAYEQYF.

The chain links TRBV5-6 to TRBJ1-1; the match to TRBD1 covers 8 bases. From germline, CDR1 is SGHDT and CDR2 YYEEEE. CDR3 length: 13 amino acids. J gave up 4 bases and V 1 base, and 0 bases lay outside the gene matches. The CDR3 bases are TGTGCCAGCAGCTTGCAGGGGGCCACTGAAGCTTTCTTT. Amino acid sequence: CASSLQGATEAFF.

This chain joins TRBV5-5 and TRBJ2-1, with 11 bases that match TRBD2. The CDR3 is 15 amino acids. V shed 0 bases and J 12 bases; nucleotides not matched to a gene: 8. Germline V CDR1 and CDR2: SGHKS, YYEKEE (reference sequence). The CDR3 DNA reads as TGTGCCAGCAGCTTGGAACTAGCGGGAGTTTTCGGGCAGTTCTTC. Amino acid sequence: CASSLELAGVFGQFF.

The chain carries TRBV7-2 and TRBJ2-5; no reliable D call. Germline-derived CDR1 and CDR2 are SGHTA and FQGNSA. The CDR3 runs to 15 residues. Trimming took off 1 base at V and 2 bases at J, with 11 bases between the two ends. CDR3 sequence (DNA): TGTGCCAGCAGCTTAGGCCCACTACCGCAAGAGACCCAGTACTTC. Encoded protein: CASSLGPLPQETQYF.

The chain links TRBV6-1 to TRBJ1-3, with D possibly TRBD1 on 6 matching bases. Germline V gene lookup returns CDR1 MNHNS and CDR2 SASEGT. The CDR3 runs 14 residues. The V and J ends lost 2 bases and 4 bases respectively, with 9 bases between them. The CDR3 sequence: CASSERTAGNTIYF. The CDR3 DNA is TGTGCCAGCAGTGAAAGGACAGCCGGAAACACCATATATTTT.

V usage is TRBV5-4 and J usage is TRBJ2-6; possibly TRBD2 for D (7 bases). V lost 3 bases to trimming and J lost 0 bases, with 10 bases between them. The CDR3 has 16 residues. Germline V CDR1 and CDR2: SGHNT, YYREEE (reference sequence). The CDR3 sequence: CASSSGGGSGANVLTF. The CDR3 bases are TGTGCCAGCAGCTCGGGGGGCGGCTCTGGGGCCAACGTCCTGACTTTC. Supplemented by reference TRBV5-4 and TRBJ2-6, the full variable domain reads ETGVTQSPTHLIKTRGQQVTLRCSSQSGHNTVSWYQQALGQGPQFIFQYYREEENGRGNFPPRFSGLQFPNYSSELNVNALELDDSALYLCASSSGGGSGANVLTFGAGSRLTVL.

The CDR3 protein is CASSAKGGGSYEQYF. The CDR3 DNA reads as TGTGCCAGCAGCGCCAAGGGCGGGGGGTCCTACGAGCAGTACTTC. The V call is TRBV6-5, the J call TRBJ2-7, with TRBD2 identical over 8 bases. There are 15 residues in the CDR3. The J segment lost 1 base and the V segment lost 6 bases, leaving 8 bases of the junction unmatched. Germline V gives CDR1 MNHEY, CDR2 SVGAGI.

The V gene is TRBV19, the J gene TRBJ2-1; TRBD2 is a possible D gene (6 bases). CDR1 is LNHDA, CDR2 SQIVND, per germline (reference sequence). V was cut by 6 bases and J by 7 bases, with 13 bases left in between. The CDR3 covers 13 residues. CDR3 residues: CASRESGLNEQFF. CDR3 DNA: TGTGCCAGTAGAGAAAGCGGGCTAAATGAGCAGTTCTTC.

The chain combines TRBV7-8 with TRBJ2-2; the match to TRBD1 covers 10 bases. Germline assignment: CDR1 SGHVS and CDR2 FQNEAQ. This CDR3 comprises 15 residues. The V gene end was trimmed by 4 bases and the J gene end by 6 bases; junction bases not matched to a gene: 5. CDR3 nucleotides: TGTGCCAGCAGCTCCGGGACAGGGGCGGCCGGGGAGCTGTTTTTT. It yields the protein CASSSGTGAAGELFF.

The chain links TRBV5-1 to TRBJ2-3; 7 bases align to TRBD2. The CDR3 spans 15 residues. Losses at the gene ends were 0 bases for V and 3 bases for J; bases not matched to a gene: 4. Germline CDR1 SGHRS, CDR2 YFSETQ. The CDR3 protein is CASSLGGSMTDTQYF. The CDR3 nucleotides read TGCGCCAGCAGCTTGGGCGGGAGTATGACAGATACGCAGTATTTT.

The rearrangement uses TRBV19 and TRBJ1-1; 7 nucleotides match TRBD1. The CDR3 sequence is 15 residues long. J gave up 2 bases and V 5 bases, and 8 bases lay outside the gene matches. Germline V gene data show CDR1 as LNHDA and CDR2 as SQIVND (reference sequence). CDR3 nucleotides: TGTGCCAGTAGTCCATCGGGACAGAGAAACACTGAAGCTTTCTTT. It yields the protein CASSPSGQRNTEAFF.

The rearrangement uses TRBV6-5 and TRBJ1-1, with a weak D call TRBD1 (6 bases). CDR1 MNHEY and CDR2 SVGAGI come from the germline V gene. The ends were cut back, 3 bases at V and 4 bases at J, with 12 bases in the middle. The CDR3 contains 14 residues. The chain's CDR3 is CASSYDQGGTEAFF. CDR3 coding DNA: TGTGCCAGCAGTTATGACCAAGGGGGCACTGAAGCTTTCTTT.

The chain joins TRBV7-2 to TRBJ1-3; D remains unclear. Trimming left V 1 base short and J 3 bases short, with 4 bases between. From germline, CDR1 is SGHTA and CDR2 FQGNSA. The CDR3 contains 13 residues. The CDR3 region has the DNA TGTGCCAGCAGCTTAGTTCATGGAAACACCATATATTTT. The encoded protein is CASSLVHGNTIYF.

The chain links TRBV4-2 to TRBJ2-1; D unclear. Trimming removed 1 base from V and 10 bases from J, with 14 bases in between. The CDR3 has 14 amino acids. Germline loops: CDR1 LGHNA, CDR2 YNFKEQ. In DNA form, the CDR3 reads TGTGCCAGCAGCCAAGCATTTGCTAGTGAGGAGCAGTTCTTC. Protein: CASSQAFASEEQFF.

The chain couples TRBV24-1 to TRBJ1-2; 7 positions agree with TRBD1. V dropped 0 bases and J dropped 6; count of bases not matched to a gene: 3. Germline V gene sequence: CDR1 KGHDR, CDR2 SFDVKD. The CDR3 has 14 residues. The CDR3 sequence is CATSDLTGADGYTF. The CDR3 coding sequence is TGTGCCACCAGTGATTTGACAGGGGCGGATGGCTACACCTTC.

As concerns this clone: The sample holds other DNA sequences that translate to the same CDR3. This chain's CDR3 is CASSSTGYGYTF. CDR3 in DNA: TGTGCCAGCAGTTCGACAGGGTATGGCTACACCTTC. V and J are TRBV6-2 or TRBV6-3 and TRBJ1-2, with 7 bases fitting TRBD1. Germline CDR1 is MNHEY and CDR2 is SVGEGT. This CDR3 region has 12 residues. Trimming at V came to 4 bases and at J to 5 bases, leaving 1 base not matched to a gene.

For this clone: The junction shows a germline mismatch at one end, possibly a read error. The chain recombines TRBV6-2 or TRBV6-3 with TRBJ2-3; a weak D match, TRBD2 (6 bases). The CDR3 sequence is 15 residues long. Germline loops: CDR1 MNHEY, CDR2 SVGEGT. CDR3 amino acids: CAGSYGQGGTDTQYF. The CDR3 coding sequence is TGTGCCGGCAGTTACGGGCAGGGAGGTACAGATACGCAGTATTTT.

This sequence joins TRBV19 and TRBJ2-2; 8 bases map to TRBD2. Germline trimming cut 5 bases from V and 4 bases from J; bases unmatched to any gene: 6. CDR3 length: 15 residues. Germline V lookup: CDR1 LNHDA, CDR2 SQIVND (reference sequence). CDR3 DNA sequence: TGTGCCAGTAGTCTTGCGGGGGGCAGCACCGGGGAGCTGTTTTTT. Translation gives CASSLAGGSTGELFF.

CDR3 protein: CASSVVARGTGNTIYF. The DNA for the CDR3 is TGTGCCAGCAGCGTAGTTGCACGGGGAACTGGAAACACCATATATTTT. This rearrangement joins TRBV9 to TRBJ1-3; no firm D call. V was shortened by 0 bases and J by 2 bases, with 12 bases between the two germline ends. The germline CDR1 and CDR2 sequences are SGDLS and YYNGEE. The CDR3 has 16 residues.

This sequence joins TRBV5-3 and TRBJ2-3; 11 bases match TRBD1. TRBV5-3 is assigned to the ORF class and has an uncertain function. This CDR3 is built from 17 residues. J lost 0 bases, V lost 2 bases, and 5 bases had no gene match. CDR3 DNA: TGTGCCAGAAGCTTAGGACAGGGGGCGATTAGCACAGATACGCAGTATTTT. Protein sequence: CARSLGQGAISTDTQYF.

This clone was seen a few times. The rearrangement links TRBV5-1 to TRBJ1-1; D not resolved. Germline assignment: CDR1 SGHRS and CDR2 YFSETQ. The V end was cut by 0 bases, the J end by 1 base, with 10 bases between. The CDR3 sequence is 15 residues long. CDR3 in DNA: TGCGCCAGCAGCTTGGTTGGCCCGTCGAACACTGAAGCTTTCTTT. Amino acids: CASSLVGPSNTEAFF.

This sequence joins TRBV29-1 and TRBJ1-1, with TRBD1 as a possible D gene (6 bases). CDR3 size: 13 residues. V was shortened by 8 bases and J by 4 bases, with 17 bases between the two germline ends. The germline V gene has CDR1 SQVTM and CDR2 ANQGSEA. CDR3 DNA: TGCAGCAGCGCCAGGGGCGGGGGCACTGAAGCTTTCTTT. Protein: CSSARGGGTEAFF.

This chain uses TRBV9 with TRBJ1-6, with 10 bases matching TRBD1. Germline trimming cut 3 bases from V and 9 bases from J; bases unmatched to any gene: 3. The germline V gene has CDR1 SGDLS and CDR2 YYNGEE. This CDR3 comprises 14 residues. CDR3 in amino acids: CASSDRDRGSPLHF. DNA for the CDR3: TGTGCCAGCAGCGACCGGGACAGGGGTTCACCCCTCCACTTT.

The chain employs TRBV7-9 and TRBJ2-7, with 9 nucleotides matching TRBD1. CDR3 length: 14 amino acids. Germline V CDR1 and CDR2: SEHNR, FQNEAQ (reference sequence). With 4 bases clipped from V and 4 bases from J, the junction kept 5 bases outside the gene matches. This chain's CDR3 is CASSSRQGGYEQYF. CDR3 nucleotides: TGTGCCAGCAGCTCCCGACAGGGGGGTTACGAGCAGTACTTC.

The chain couples TRBV7-2 to TRBJ1-1; maybe TRBD1 (6 bases). This CDR3 has 17 amino acids. In germline, CDR1 is SGHTA, CDR2 FQGNSA. The germline V and J ends were trimmed by 2 bases and 4 bases, with 20 bases remaining between them. DNA for the CDR3: TGTGCCAGCAGCTTACAAGGGCATCGGGGGGGCGCCACTGAAGCTTTCTTT. Its translation: CASSLQGHRGGATEAFF.

V usage is TRBV11-3 and J usage is TRBJ2-3; 8 bases match TRBD1. The CDR3 loop spans 14 amino acids. V was pared by 5 bases and J by 6 bases, with 7 bases of the junction left unmatched. Germline CDR1 is SGHNT and CDR2 is YENEEA. CDR3 residues: CASSLGQGIDTQYF. The CDR3 bases are TGTGCCAGCAGCCTCGGACAGGGTATTGATACGCAGTATTTT. The full variable domain, in which reference TRBV11-3 and TRBJ2-3 provide the parts outside the CDR3, is EAGVVQSPRYKIIEKKQPVAFWCNPISGHNTLYWYLQNLGQGPELLIRYENEEAVDDSQLPKDRFSAERLKGVDSTLKIQPAELGDSAVYLCASSLGQGIDTQYFGPGTRLTVL.